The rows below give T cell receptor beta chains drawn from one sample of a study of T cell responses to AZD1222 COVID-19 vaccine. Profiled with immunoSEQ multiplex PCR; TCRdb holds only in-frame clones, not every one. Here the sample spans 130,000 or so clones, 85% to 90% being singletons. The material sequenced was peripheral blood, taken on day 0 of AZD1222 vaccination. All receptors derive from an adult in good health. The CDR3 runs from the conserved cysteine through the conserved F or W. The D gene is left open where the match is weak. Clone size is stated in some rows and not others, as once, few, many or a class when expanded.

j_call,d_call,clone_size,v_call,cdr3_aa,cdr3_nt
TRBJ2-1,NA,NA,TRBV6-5,CASSYSSKFNEQFF,TGTGCCAGCAGTTACTCTTCTAAGTTCAATGAGCAGTTCTTC
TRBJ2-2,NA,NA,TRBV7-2,CASSSRANTGELFF,TGTGCCAGCAGCTCGAGGGCGAACACCGGGGAGCTGTTTTTT
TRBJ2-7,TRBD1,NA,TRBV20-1,CSASRDSDYEQYF,TGCAGTGCTAGTCGGGACAGCGACTACGAGCAGTACTTC
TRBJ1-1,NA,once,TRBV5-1,CASSPFWGNTEAFF,TGCGCCAGCAGCCCGTTTTGGGGGAACACTGAAGCTTTCTTT
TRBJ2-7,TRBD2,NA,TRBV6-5,CASSSQTAGGIYEQYF,TGTGCCAGCAGTTCCCAGACAGCGGGAGGAATATACGAGCAGTACTTC
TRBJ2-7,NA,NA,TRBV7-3,CASSLKPAYEQYF,TGTGCCAGCAGCTTAAAGCCGGCCTACGAGCAGTACTTC
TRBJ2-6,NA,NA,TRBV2,CATSLTNPGLSGANVLTF,TGTGCCACAAGCCTAACTAATCCGGGCCTCTCTGGGGCCAACGTCCTGACTTTC
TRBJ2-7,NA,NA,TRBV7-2,CASSSGIEQYF,TGTGCCAGCAGCTCCGGAATCGAGCAGTACTTC
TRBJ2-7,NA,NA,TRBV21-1,CASSKEEQNSSVSYEQYF,TGTGCCAGCAGCAAAGAGGAGCAAAACTCCTCGGTCTCCTACGAGCAGTACTTC
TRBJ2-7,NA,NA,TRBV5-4,CASSPIETSYEQYF,TGTGCCAGCAGCCCGATTGAGACTAGCTACGAGCAGTACTTC
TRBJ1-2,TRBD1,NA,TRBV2,CASRLQGESVYGYTF,TGTGCCAGCAGGCTACAGGGGGAATCAGTTTATGGCTACACCTTC